Presented here are 11 T cell receptor beta chains from one specimen sequenced in a study of T-cell reconstitution after alpha-beta-depleted transplantation in children. Unique molecular identifiers tagged the TCRbeta library. TCRdb re-derived calls from the PCR reads in MiXCR, one entry per CDR3 protein. The profile shows over 400,000 distinct CDR3 sequences, roughly two fifths of them singletons. This specimen consisted of PBMCs, obtained before TCRalphabeta/CD19-depleted stem cell transplant. Receptor source: a girl aged 2 to 9 with aplastic anemia, due to receive a stem cell transplant.

The table lists this clonotype with many counts. The chain's CDR3 is CASSPNTGELFF. The CDR3 region has the DNA TGCGCCAGCAGCCCGAACACCGGGGAGCTGTTTTTT. The chain carries TRBV5-1 and TRBJ2-2, with D unresolved. V was trimmed by 4 bases and J by 0 bases, leaving 1 base between them. CDR3 length: 12 residues. Germline CDR1 is SGHRS and CDR2 is YFSETQ.

This chain uses TRBV6-1 with TRBJ1-1, with D unresolved. Trimming removed 7 bases from V and 4 bases from J, with 16 bases in between. This CDR3 spans 14 amino acids. Germline V gives CDR1 MNHNS, CDR2 SASEGT. The CDR3 sequence is CASIPHGLPTEAFF. CDR3 bases: TGTGCCAGCATCCCACACGGGTTGCCCACTGAAGCTTTCTTT.

In its sample, this clonotype was seen many times. The chain uses TRBV6-2 or TRBV6-3 and TRBJ1-1, with a weak D call TRBD1 (6 bases). CDR1 is MNHEY, CDR2 SVGEGT, per germline. The germline V and J ends were trimmed by 7 bases and 5 bases, with 14 bases remaining between them. This CDR3 has 13 amino acids. CDR3 nucleotide sequence: TGTGCCAGCACCTCCGGGAGGGGGACTGAAGCTTTCTTT. Translating gives CASTSGRGTEAFF.

This clonotype appeared many times. V is TRBV9 and J is TRBJ2-7; D possibly uses TRBD1 or TRBD2 (5 bases each). CDR3 size: 13 residues. Trimming cost V 6 bases and J 6 bases, with 16 bases left between them. Germline assignment: CDR1 SGDLS and CDR2 YYNGEE. CDR3 nucleotides: TGTGCCAGCAAGAGGGACGGCGACCCCGAGCAGTACTTC. Translated: CASKRDGDPEQYF.

At least ten counts were recorded for this clonotype. This chain links TRBV4-1 with TRBJ2-1, with D possibly being TRBD2 (7 bases). This CDR3 spans 15 amino acids. V was shortened by 5 bases and J by 3 bases, with 14 bases between the two germline ends. Germline V CDR1 and CDR2: MGHRA, YSYEKL. This CDR3 is CASSEPRGGYNEQFF. The CDR3 DNA is TGCGCCAGCAGCGAACCTAGGGGGGGCTACAATGAGCAGTTCTTC.

This chain connects TRBV7-2 to TRBJ2-3, with D possibly matching TRBD1 (6 bases). The length of the CDR3 is 14 residues. V shed 10 bases and J shed 6 bases, with 20 bases lying between them. CDR1 and CDR2 from the germline V gene are SGHTA and FQGNSA. CDR3: CATLNPRGGDTQYF. For the CDR3, the DNA is TGTGCCACCCTCAACCCCAGGGGCGGGGATACGCAGTATTTT.

The CDR3 spells CASSLARLAGGPVRNEQFF. The CDR3 DNA reads TGCGCCAGCAGCTTGGCCCGCCTAGCGGGGGGGCCTGTGAGGAATGAGCAGTTCTTC. The chain joins TRBV5-1 to TRBJ2-1; TRBD2 matches at 12 bases. The CDR3 totals 19 residues. Germline V gives CDR1 SGHRS, CDR2 YFSETQ. J was trimmed by 7 bases and V by 0 bases; bases with no gene match: 14.

This chain connects TRBV6-1 to TRBJ2-5; 7 nucleotides line up with TRBD2. Germline CDR1 and CDR2: MNHNS and SASEGT. V trimming: 5 bases; J trimming: 5 bases; junction bases outside the gene matches: 11. CDR3 length: 15 amino acids. CDR3 loop: CASSPTLTSRETQYF. In nucleotides, the CDR3 is TGTGCCAGCAGTCCTACCCTGACTAGCAGGGAGACCCAGTACTTC.

As concerns this clonotype: One end of the junction is discordant with germline, which a read error may explain. The chain recombines TRBV7-9 with TRBJ2-4; D perhaps matches TRBD1 (5 bases). This CDR3 has 15 residues. Germline CDR1 is SEHNR and CDR2 is FQNEAQ (reference sequence). CDR3 residues: CASSLGVMAKNIQYF. CDR3 DNA: TGTGCCAGCAGTTTAGGGGTGATGGCCAAAAACATTCAGTACTTC.

The chain carries TRBV27 and TRBJ2-1; D gene unclear. Between the trimmed V and J ends, which lost 6 bases and 7 bases, there was a span of 10 bases. The CDR3 runs 12 residues. Per the germline V gene, CDR1 is MNHEY and CDR2 is SMNVEV (reference sequence). CDR3 nucleotide sequence: TGTGCCAGCAGCCCCGTGTGGAATGAGCAGTTCTTC. Amino acid sequence: CASSPVWNEQFF.

In its sample, this clonotype was seen a few times. This chain connects TRBV3-1 to TRBJ2-7; D may be TRBD2 (6 bases). The CDR3 is 16 amino acids. CDR1 is LGHDT and CDR2 is YNNKEL in the germline V gene (reference sequence). The V end lost 0 bases, the J end lost 3 bases, and 15 bases lay between the germline ends. The DNA of the CDR3 is TGTGCCAGCAGCCAAGAGAGCTTGGCGGGACTCTACGAGCAGTACTTC. This gives the protein CASSQESLAGLYEQYF.